This TCR beta chain is drawn from a study of blood T cells in healthy people across ages. Every participating donor contributed about 10 milliliters of peripheral blood through a draw. A minimum of 6.5 million PBMCs was isolated per sample. Study-wide findings and caveats: With unsorted PBMCs, a conclusive comparison of naive versus antigen-experienced cells was not possible.

Worth noting for this clonotype: As yet, its antigen is unknown.

V gave up 4 bases and J gave up 5 bases, with 10 bases separating them. Germline V gives CDR1 SGHDT, CDR2 YYEEEE. The CDR3 loop spans 13 amino acids. Together with a sample-barcoded 5' primer, a J-beta primer mix was included in a second PCR lasting about 6 to 11 cycles. TCRdb analysed the 5' RACE reads with MiXCR anew, one entry per CDR3 protein. The sample yields approximately 1.5 million distinct CDR3 sequences, roughly 32% seen once. This receptor was obtained from a woman younger than 45 in good health. What was sequenced was blood. The chain couples TRBV5-6 to TRBJ2-1; no definite D call. CDR3 in amino acids: CASSGSWDNEQFF. The CDR3 coding sequence is TGTGCCAGCAGCGGTTCGTGGGACAATGAGCAGTTCTTC. Supplemented by reference TRBV5-6 and TRBJ2-1, the full variable domain reads DAGVTQSPTHLIKTRGQQVTLRCSPKSGHDTVSWYQQALGQGPQFIFQYYEEEERQRGNFPDRFSGHQFPNYSSELNVNALLLGDSALYLCASSGSWDNEQFFGPGTRLTVL.